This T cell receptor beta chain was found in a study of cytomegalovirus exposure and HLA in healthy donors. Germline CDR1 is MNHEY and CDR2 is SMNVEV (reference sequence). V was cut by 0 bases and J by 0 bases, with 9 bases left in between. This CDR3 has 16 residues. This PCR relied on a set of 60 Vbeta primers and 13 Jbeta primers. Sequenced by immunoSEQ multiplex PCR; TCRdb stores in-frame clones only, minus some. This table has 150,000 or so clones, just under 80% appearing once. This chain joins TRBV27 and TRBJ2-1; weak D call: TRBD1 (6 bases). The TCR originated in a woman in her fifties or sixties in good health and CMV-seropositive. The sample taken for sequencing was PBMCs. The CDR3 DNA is TGTGCCAGCAGTTTATCACAGGGAAGCTCCTACAATGAGCAGTTCTTC. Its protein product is CASSLSQGSSYNEQFF.